The rows below give T cell receptor beta chains drawn from one sample of a study of T cells after yellow fever vaccination. TCRdb re-called the 5' RACE reads with MiXCR, one entry per CDR3 protein. The table lists some 320,000 distinct CDR3 sequences, over 4% of them singletons, with under 30% in the top ten. The sample in question was PBMCs, obtained 5 days after the yellow fever booster vaccination. All receptors derive from a man younger than 30 who received the YFV17D yellow fever vaccine. Both conserved end residues are part of each CDR3. D genes are given only for firm matches. Clone size is given for some rows only: seen once, a few or many times, or a class if the clone is expanded.

clone_size,j_call,d_call,v_call,cdr3_nt,cdr3_aa
many,TRBJ2-3,TRBD1,TRBV5-5,TGTGCCAGCAGCTTGGGGGACAGGGGGCGCGCAGATACGCAGTATTTT,CASSLGDRGRADTQYF
NA,TRBJ1-2,TRBD1,TRBV4-3,TGCGCCAGCAGCCGCGGGACAGCTAACTATGGCTACACCTTC,CASSRGTANYGYTF
NA,TRBJ1-2,NA,TRBV6-1,TGTGCCAGCATGCGCTATGGCTACACCTTC,CASMRYGYTF
many,TRBJ2-5,NA,TRBV29-1,TGCAGCGTTGGGGGCTCTCAGAAAGAGACCCAGTACTTC,CSVGGSQKETQYF
NA,TRBJ2-1,TRBD1,TRBV7-9,TGTGCCAGCAGCCCCCCAACGGGACAGGGTGTCAATGAGCAGTTCTTC,CASSPPTGQGVNEQFF
many,TRBJ1-1,NA,TRBV5-1,TGCGCCAGCAGCGTTACAGGGACGGGTACTGAAGCTTTCTTT,CASSVTGTGTEAFF
many,TRBJ2-2,TRBD1,TRBV5-1,TGCGCCAGCAGCACCCGACAGGGCGACACCGGGGAGCTGTTTTTT,CASSTRQGDTGELFF
NA,TRBJ2-2,NA,TRBV12-1,TGTGCCAGCAGCCCCCGGGGGTCCCCACACGGGGAGCTGTTTTTT,CASSPRGSPHGELFF
many,TRBJ2-1,TRBD2,TRBV6-2/TRBV6-3,TGTGCCAGCAGGCCAAGCGGGGGGTACAATGAGCAGTTCTTC,CASRPSGGYNEQFF
many,TRBJ2-7,TRBD1,TRBV30,TGTGCCTGGGCTGGGACAGGGACCTACGAGCAGTACTTC,CAWAGTGTYEQYF
NA,TRBJ2-3,TRBD2,TRBV29-1,TGCAGCGTTCGACTAGCGGGGGACTCCCATACGCAGTATTTT,CSVRLAGDSHTQYF
many,TRBJ1-2,TRBD1,TRBV10-2,TGCGCCAGCAGGGCTACAGGGGGCGTAAGTGGCTACACCTTC,CASRATGGVSGYTF
many,TRBJ2-5,NA,TRBV5-1,TGCGCCAGCAGTCCCGAGACAGGTCTAGCCCAGTACTTC,CASSPETGLAQYF
NA,TRBJ2-1,TRBD1,TRBV7-9,TGTGCCAGCAGCTTAGGTCGCAGGGGGCGCGGGAATGAGCAGTTCTTC,CASSLGRRGRGNEQFF
NA,TRBJ2-5,TRBD2,TRBV7-2,TGTGCCAGCACCATAGGGGCTAGCGGGGTAGAGACCCAGTACTTC,CASTIGASGVETQYF
many,TRBJ1-1,TRBD1,TRBV7-8,TGTGCCAGCAGCTTAAAGAGGGACAGGGGACGCACTGAAGCTTTCTTT,CASSLKRDRGRTEAFF
many,TRBJ2-3,NA,TRBV12-3/TRBV12-4,TGTGCCAGCCGGGCCCAGAGGACAGATACGCAGTATTTT,CASRAQRTDTQYF
NA,TRBJ1-3,NA,TRBV4-3,TGCGCCAGCAGCCAAGATCACGGGTCTGGAAACACCATATATTTT,CASSQDHGSGNTIYF
NA,TRBJ2-2,NA,TRBV27,TGTGCCAGCAGTTTGGAGGGGCGAGTAACCGGGGAGCTGTTTTTT,CASSLEGRVTGELFF
NA,TRBJ1-2,NA,TRBV12-3/TRBV12-4,TGTGCCAGCAGTCCGGGACTCAGACATGGCTACACCTTC,CASSPGLRHGYTF
NA,TRBJ2-5,NA,TRBV7-2,TGTGCCAGCAGCTTAGAGGTAGTTGGGACCCAGTACTTC,CASSLEVVGTQYF
NA,TRBJ2-7,NA,TRBV30,TGTGCCTGGAGCCCCGGAAGGGGGTACGAGCAGTACTTC,CAWSPGRGYEQYF
NA,TRBJ2-3,NA,TRBV4-3,TGCGCCAGCAGCCAATACGTGGGGGAAGATACGCAGTATTTT,CASSQYVGEDTQYF
few,TRBJ1-6,NA,TRBV6-5,TGTGCCAGCAGTTCGATGCACGACACTAATTCACCCCTCCACTTT,CASSSMHDTNSPLHF
NA,TRBJ1-1,NA,TRBV5-1,TGCGCCAGCAGCTTGATGAGTCTCTGGGAGAACACTGAAGCTTTCTTT,CASSLMSLWENTEAFF
NA,TRBJ1-2,NA,TRBV11-2,TGTGCCAGCAGGAAACAGGGTCAGTCTGGCTACACCTTC,CASRKQGQSGYTF
few,TRBJ2-1,NA,TRBV5-1,TGCGCCAGCAGCTTCGCCGCGGTCACTTCCTACAATGAGCAGTTCTTC,CASSFAAVTSYNEQFF